This TCR beta chain came from a study of OX40 agonist ivuxolimab in advanced cancers. About the research overall: Partial responses were achieved by three patients, one with hepatocellular carcinoma and two with cutaneous melanoma.

Sampling of blood occurred at baseline, cycle 4 day 1, and cycle 7 day 1. Regarding this clone: Its antigen is as yet unknown.

The CDR3 length is 15 residues. With 1 base clipped from V and 5 bases from J, the junction kept 5 bases outside the gene matches. CDR1 SGHDT and CDR2 YYEEEE come from the germline V gene. Profiled with immunoSEQ multiplex PCR; TCRdb holds only in-frame clones, not every one. The sample has about 82,000 clones; 80% to 90% are singletons. Overall study findings and caveats: Partial responders dosed at 0.1-3.0 mg/kg displayed clonal expansion ranking among the lowest. CD4+ and CD8+ T cells in blood underwent clonal expansion by week 6 at 0.1 to 3.0 mg/kg.

This sample comprised CD4+ or CD8+ T cells sorted from blood, obtained in a trial of the OX40 agonist ivuxolimab. The chain employs TRBV5-6 and TRBJ2-3; 9 bases are a match to TRBD2. This receptor was obtained from an adult with an advanced solid tumor such as melanoma, head and neck, liver or kidney cancer. As DNA, the CDR3 is TGTGCCAGCAGCTTGTTTGGGCGGGAGGGAGATACGCAGTATTTT. Residues: CASSLFGREGDTQYF.